This T cell receptor beta chain was sequenced during a study of T cell responses to AZD1222 COVID-19 vaccine. This CDR3 comprises 15 residues. The germline V gene has CDR1 MNHEY and CDR2 SVGEGT. Deletions cut 6 bases from V and 5 bases from J, with 16 bases between. Libraries were prepared by immunoSEQ multiplex PCR; TCRdb keeps only in-frame clonotypes and omits some of them. The table has 100,000 to 150,000 clones, over 75% seen once. This chain uses TRBV6-2 or TRBV6-3 with TRBJ2-2; D is unclear. Sequencing was performed on peripheral blood, taken on day 0 of AZD1222 vaccination. The sequence was obtained from an adult in good health. DNA of the CDR3: TGTGCCAGCAGCCCCTTCCCTCAGAGGACCGGGGAGCTGTTTTTT. Encoded protein: CASSPFPQRTGELFF.